This TCR beta chain derives from a study of OX40 agonist ivuxolimab in advanced cancers. Study background: With a range of about 23 to 90, age averaged approximately 55 years, and 75% to 90% were male.

Produced via immunoSEQ multiplex PCR; TCRdb's table is partial and in-frame only. The repertoire holds 70,000 to 80,000 clones, with roughly nine tenths as singletons. The CDR3 covers 13 residues. The germline CDR1 and CDR2 sequences are SGHAT and FQNNGV. The V gene lost 2 bases and the J gene lost 4 bases, with 9 bases spanning the gap. The chain couples TRBV11-2 to TRBJ2-7; D unresolved. The sample consisted of CD4+ or CD8+ T cells sorted from blood, taken in a trial of the OX40 agonist ivuxolimab. The TCR sequence derives from an adult with an advanced solid tumor such as melanoma, head and neck, liver or kidney cancer. The CDR3 protein is CASSLWERYEQYF. CDR3 coding DNA: TGTGCCAGCAGCTTATGGGAAAGGTACGAGCAGTACTTC.